Each of the 10 T cell receptor beta chains below was sequenced from the same sample in a study of Siglec-9 on CD8 T cells in melanoma. Clones were sequenced by immunoSEQ multiplex PCR, and TCRdb holds only the in-frame ones, with some missing. Of some 39,000 clones in the sample, about 86% are singletons; the top ten hold roughly 1.8%. The sample consisted of Siglec-9- CD8+ T cells sorted from blood. These receptor sequences come from a human donor in good health.

This rearrangement joins TRBV2 to TRBJ1-6; D is unclear. Germline loops: CDR1 SNHLY, CDR2 FYNNEI. The CDR3 contains 13 residues. With 7 bases removed from V and 9 bases from J, the gap between germline ends came to 13 bases. CDR3 in amino acids: CASTRGNGSPLHF. The CDR3 DNA reads TGTGCCAGCACGCGGGGTAATGGTTCACCCCTCCACTTT.

The V gene is TRBV6-1, the J gene TRBJ1-2; 11 bases map to TRBD1. The trim removed 4 bases at V and 3 bases at J, leaving 13 bases unmatched. The CDR3 sequence is 18 residues long. Germline V gene data show CDR1 as MNHNS and CDR2 as SASEGT. CDR3 amino acids: CASSGYRSDRGQDYGYTF. CDR3 coding DNA: TGTGCCAGCAGTGGATACCGATCGGACAGGGGGCAGGACTATGGCTACACCTTC.

CDR3 bases: TGTGCCAGCAGCGGCGGCGTGAGTGTCTACGAGCAGTACTTC. Protein product: CASSGGVSVYEQYF. The rearrangement uses TRBV7-9 and TRBJ2-7, with unresolved D. The CDR3 has 14 amino acids. Trimming left V 5 bases short and J 3 bases short, with 14 bases between. CDR1 is SEHNR, CDR2 FQNEAQ, per germline (reference sequence).

This clone was detected once. The V and J genes are TRBV19 and TRBJ2-2; unclear D gene. CDR1 is LNHDA and CDR2 is SQIVND in the germline V gene (reference sequence). This CDR3 is 15 amino acids long. Trimming pared 3 bases from V and 5 bases from J, leaving 13 bases between. The CDR3 loop is CASSIDTVWTGELFF. DNA for the CDR3: TGTGCCAGTAGTATTGACACGGTCTGGACCGGGGAGCTGTTTTTT. The variable domain in full, completed from reference TRBV19 and TRBJ2-2, reads DGGITQSPKYLFRKEGQNVTLSCEQNLNHDAMYWYRQDPGQGLRLIYYSQIVNDFQKGDIAEGYSVSREKKESFPLTVTSAQKNPTAFYLCASSIDTVWTGELFFGEGSRLTVL.

The chain uses TRBV27 and TRBJ2-3; TRBD2 agrees at 14 bases. The CDR3 covers 17 residues. Germline CDR1 is MNHEY and CDR2 is SMNVEV (reference sequence). The trim removed 0 bases at V and 2 bases at J, leaving 1 base unmatched. For the CDR3, the DNA is TGTGCCAGCAGTTTATCGGGACTAGCGGGAGTCACAGATACGCAGTATTTT. Translated, it gives CASSLSGLAGVTDTQYF.

This chain links TRBV29-1 with TRBJ1-2; D is uncertain. Germline V gives CDR1 SQVTM, CDR2 ANQGSEA. The CDR3 is 12 residues long. The V end was cut by 1 base, the J end by 2 bases, with 5 bases between. The CDR3 reads CSVEGLNYGYTF. The CDR3 DNA reads TGCAGCGTTGAAGGCTTGAACTATGGCTACACCTTC.

CDR3 amino acids: CASSLARGSYNEQFF. For the CDR3, the DNA is TGTGCCAGCAGCTTAGCGCGAGGGAGCTACAATGAGCAGTTCTTC. The chain recombines TRBV7-9 with TRBJ2-1, with TRBD2 as a possible D gene (5 bases). With 0 bases removed from V and 3 bases from J, the gap between germline ends came to 9 bases. The CDR3 is made up of 15 amino acids. Per the germline V gene, CDR1 is SEHNR and CDR2 is FQNEAQ (reference sequence).

The chain joins TRBV4-1 to TRBJ1-2; 8 bases are a match to TRBD1. This CDR3 spans 16 amino acids. The germline gives CDR1 MGHRA, CDR2 YSYEKL. V was pared by 1 base and J by 7 bases, with 11 bases of the junction left unmatched. This chain's CDR3 is CASSQVPGQEGSGYTF. The CDR3 DNA reads TGCGCCAGCAGCCAAGTTCCGGGACAGGAGGGTAGTGGCTACACCTTC.

The rearrangement links TRBV7-9 to TRBJ2-1; maybe TRBD2 (6 bases). Per germline, CDR1 SEHNR and CDR2 FQNEAQ (reference sequence). V dropped 5 bases and J dropped 6 bases, with 11 bases sitting between them. The CDR3 spans 13 residues. The CDR3, as DNA: TGTGCCAGCAGCGGAGGGACCGGCAATGAGCAGTTCTTC. It translates to CASSGGTGNEQFF.

The CDR3: CASRRAIAGELFF. DNA of the CDR3: TGTGCCAGCAGAAGAGCGATCGCCGGGGAGCTGTTTTTT. The V call is TRBV27, the J call TRBJ2-2; D gene ambiguous. Germline V gene sequence: CDR1 MNHEY, CDR2 SMNVEV (reference sequence). V shed 6 bases and J shed 6 bases, with 11 bases lying between them. The CDR3 is made up of 13 amino acids.